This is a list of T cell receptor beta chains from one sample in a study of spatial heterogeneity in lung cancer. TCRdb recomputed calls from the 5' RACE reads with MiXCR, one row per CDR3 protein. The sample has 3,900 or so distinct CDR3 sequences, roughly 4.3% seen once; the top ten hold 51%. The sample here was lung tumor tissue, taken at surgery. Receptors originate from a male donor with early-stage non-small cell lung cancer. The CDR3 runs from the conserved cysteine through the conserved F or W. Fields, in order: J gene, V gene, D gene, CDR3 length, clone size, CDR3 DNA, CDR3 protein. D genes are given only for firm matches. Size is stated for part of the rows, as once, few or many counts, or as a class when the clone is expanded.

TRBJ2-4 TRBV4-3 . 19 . TGCGCCAGCAGCCAAGATTGGGAGGCTAGGATTGGGTCCAAAAACATTCAGTACTTC CASSQDWEARIGSKNIQYF
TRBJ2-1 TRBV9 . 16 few TGTGCCAGCAGACCACCCCCGGCGAGCTCCTACAATGAGCAGTTCTTC CASRPPPASSYNEQFF
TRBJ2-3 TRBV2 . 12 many TGTGCCAGCAGTCCTTCTGGGGATACGCAGTATTTT CASSPSGDTQYF
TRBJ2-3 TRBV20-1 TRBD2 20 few TGCAGTGCTAGAGCGCCTTTGGGTTCTAGCGGGTCCTTTAGCACAGATACGCAGTATTTT CSARAPLGSSGSFSTDTQYF
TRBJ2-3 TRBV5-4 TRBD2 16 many TGTGCCAGCAGCTTAACCGGGACTAGTCTCTCAGATACGCAGTATTTT CASSLTGTSLSDTQYF
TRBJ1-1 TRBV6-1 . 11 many TGTGCCAGCAAGGAGATTGGGGAAGCTTTCTTT CASKEIGEAFF
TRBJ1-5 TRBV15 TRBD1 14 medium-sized TGTGCCACCAGCGACGACAGGGGTAATCAGCCCCAGCATTTT CATSDDRGNQPQHF
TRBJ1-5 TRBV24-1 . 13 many TGTGCCACCAGTGACGCTAAAGGGACCCCCCAGCATTTT CATSDAKGTPQHF
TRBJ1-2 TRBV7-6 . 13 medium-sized TGTGCCAGCAGCCAGAGGGCTGGAGACCCCCCTCTCTTC CASSQRAGDPPLF
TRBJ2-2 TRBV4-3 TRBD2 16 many TGCGCCAGCAGCCAACAACTAGGCGGGGGGACCGGGGAGCTGTTTTTT CASSQQLGGGTGELFF
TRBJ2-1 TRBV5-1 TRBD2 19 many TGCGCCAGCAGCCAACTCAACCTAGCGGGGGCCTTTTCCTACAATGAGCAGTTCTTC CASSQLNLAGAFSYNEQFF
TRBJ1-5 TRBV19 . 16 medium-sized TGTGCCAGTAGATCCCGACAGACCTATAGCAATCAGCCCCAGCATTTT CASRSRQTYSNQPQHF
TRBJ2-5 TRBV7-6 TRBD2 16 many TGTGCCAGCAGCTTAGGGACTGGGGGGGGACAAGAGACCCAGTACTTC CASSLGTGGGQETQYF
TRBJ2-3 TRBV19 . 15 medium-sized TGTGCCAGTACCCCCCTTGGGCCAAGCACAGATACGCAGTATTTT CASTPLGPSTDTQYF
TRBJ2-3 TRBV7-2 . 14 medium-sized TGTGCCAGCAGCTTAGTACCCTCCACAGATACGCAGTATTTT CASSLVPSTDTQYF
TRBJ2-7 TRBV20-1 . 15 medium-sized TGCAGTGCTAGAGCCCCTGACAGGAAACCATACGAGCAGTACTTC CSARAPDRKPYEQYF
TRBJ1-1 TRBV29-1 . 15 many TGCAGCGTGGCCCCGGGGTGGGGAATGGGGACTGAAGCTTTCTTT CSVAPGWGMGTEAFF
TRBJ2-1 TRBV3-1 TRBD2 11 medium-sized TGTGCCAGCAGCCAAGGTGGGGGGGAGTTCTTC CASSQGGGEFF
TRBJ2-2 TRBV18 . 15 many TGTGCCAGCTCACCAAAACAGGATACTGGAGGGGAGCTGTTTTTT CASSPKQDTGGELFF
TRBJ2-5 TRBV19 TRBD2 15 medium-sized TGTGCCAGTAGTATACGCCTAGCGGCCCAAGAGACCCAGTACTTC CASSIRLAAQETQYF
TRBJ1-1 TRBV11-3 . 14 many TGTGCCAGCAGCTTAGATCAGGGGTGGACTGAAGCTTTCTTT CASSLDQGWTEAFF
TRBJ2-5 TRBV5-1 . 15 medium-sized TGCGCCAGCAGCTTGGCCGCAGGAGACGGGGAGACCCAGTACTTC CASSLAAGDGETQYF
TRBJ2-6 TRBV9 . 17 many TGTGCCAGCAGCGTAGAGGGCAGCGGCTCTGGGGCCAACGTCCTGACTTTC CASSVEGSGSGANVLTF
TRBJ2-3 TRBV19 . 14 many TGTGCCAGTACCAAGGGATACGCCACAGATACGCAGTATTTT CASTKGYATDTQYF
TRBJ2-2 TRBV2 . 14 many TGTGCCAGCCGGGACACTTATTTAACCGGGGAGCTGTTTTTT CASRDTYLTGELFF
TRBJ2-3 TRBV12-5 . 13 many TGTGCTAGTGGTTTCGGTGAGGGACAAACGGAGTATTTT CASGFGEGQTEYF
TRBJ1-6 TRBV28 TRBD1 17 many TGTGCCAGCAGTTGGGGCCTTATGTCAGGGGGTACTTCACCCCTCCACTTT CASSWGLMSGGTSPLHF
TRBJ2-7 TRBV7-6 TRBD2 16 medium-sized TGTGCCAGCAGCTTAGGGACTAGCGGGGGGTCTTACGAGCAGTACTTC CASSLGTSGGSYEQYF
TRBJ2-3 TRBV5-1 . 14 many TGCGCCAGCAGCTACGGAGGGCTGGGAGATACGCAGTATTTT CASSYGGLGDTQYF
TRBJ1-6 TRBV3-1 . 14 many TGTGCCAGCAGCCAAGGGGAGGCTCAGGGGCCCCTCCACTTT CASSQGEAQGPLHF
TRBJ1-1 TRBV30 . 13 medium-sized TGTGCCTCCCGTGGCCGGGACAACACTGAAGCTTTCTTT CASRGRDNTEAFF
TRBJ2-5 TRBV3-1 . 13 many TGTGCCAGCAGCCAAGCAGGGCAGGAGACCCAGTACTTC CASSQAGQETQYF
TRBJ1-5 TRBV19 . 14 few TGTGCCAGTAGTATTATGGGGGAGAATCAGCCCCAGCATTTT CASSIMGENQPQHF
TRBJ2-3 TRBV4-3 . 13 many TGCGCCAGCAGCCAAAGGGCACGGGATACGCAGTATTTT CASSQRARDTQYF
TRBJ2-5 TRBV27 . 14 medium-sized TGTGCCAGCAGCCCCGGGACGCTAGAAGAGACCCAGTACTTC CASSPGTLEETQYF
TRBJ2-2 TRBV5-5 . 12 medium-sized TGTGCCAGCAGCACCGATAGCGGGGAGCTGTTTTTT CASSTDSGELFF
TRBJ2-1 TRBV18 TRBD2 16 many TGTGCCAGCTCACCACGACTAGCGGGGGATGACAATGAGCAGTTCTTC CASSPRLAGDDNEQFF
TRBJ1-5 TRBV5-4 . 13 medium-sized TGTGCCAGCAGCTGGGGGCGGGATCAGCCCCAGCATTTT CASSWGRDQPQHF
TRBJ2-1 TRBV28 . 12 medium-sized TGTGCCAGCACCCCCGGGAAAGCTCAGCAGTTCTTC CASTPGKAQQFF
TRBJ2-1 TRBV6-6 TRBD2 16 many TGTGCCAGCAGTTCTTCCGGGACTAGCTTCTACAATGAGCAGTTCTTC CASSSSGTSFYNEQFF
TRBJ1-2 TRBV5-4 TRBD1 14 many TGTGCCAGCAGCTTGGAGGGGGCTAGCTATGGCTACACCTTC CASSLEGASYGYTF
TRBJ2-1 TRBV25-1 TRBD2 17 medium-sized TGTGCCAGCAGTGAGACTAGCGGGAGTGGGTCCTACAATGAGCAGTTCTTC CASSETSGSGSYNEQFF
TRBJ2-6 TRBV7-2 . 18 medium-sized TGTGCCAGCAGCTTGAGTAGAGTTATGCCCTCTGGGGCCAACGTCCTGACTTTC CASSLSRVMPSGANVLTF
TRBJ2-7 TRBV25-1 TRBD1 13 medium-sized TGTGCCAGCAGTGAGGACAGGCCTAACGAGCAGTACTTC CASSEDRPNEQYF
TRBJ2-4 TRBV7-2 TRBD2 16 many TGTGCCAGCAGCTTAGGGGGTAGCGGGGGCCGTAACATTCAGTACTTC CASSLGGSGGRNIQYF
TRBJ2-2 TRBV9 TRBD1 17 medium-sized TGTGCCAGCAGCGTCCGACCGGGACAGGGGCACACCGGGGAGCTGTTTTTT CASSVRPGQGHTGELFF
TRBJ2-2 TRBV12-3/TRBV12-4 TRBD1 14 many TGTGCCAGCAGTTTTAAGGGGGCCACCGGGGAGCTGTTTTTT CASSFKGATGELFF
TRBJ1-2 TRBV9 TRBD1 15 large TGTGCCAGCAGCGTGAAGACAGGGGGTAGCTATGGCTACACCTTC CASSVKTGGSYGYTF
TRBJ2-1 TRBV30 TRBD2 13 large TGTGCCTGGAGCCGGACTAGCTGGCCTGAGCAGTTCTTC CAWSRTSWPEQFF
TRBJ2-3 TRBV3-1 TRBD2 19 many TGTGCCAGCAGCCAAGGACTAGCGCTTACATCGACTAGCACAGATACGCAGTATTTT CASSQGLALTSTSTDTQYF
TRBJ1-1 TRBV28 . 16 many TGTGCCAGCAGTTTCAACGTTAGGGAGATGAACACTGAAGCTTTCTTT CASSFNVREMNTEAFF
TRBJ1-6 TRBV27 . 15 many TGTGCCAGCAGCCGGAGGGCTGAATATAATTCACCCCTCCACTTT CASSRRAEYNSPLHF
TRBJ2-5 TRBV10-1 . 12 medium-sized TGCGCCAGCAGTGATGGCGGAGAGACCCAGTACTTC CASSDGGETQYF
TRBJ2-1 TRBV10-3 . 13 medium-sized TGTGCCATCAGTGGACCCCCGTCGGACGAGCAGTTCTTC CAISGPPSDEQFF